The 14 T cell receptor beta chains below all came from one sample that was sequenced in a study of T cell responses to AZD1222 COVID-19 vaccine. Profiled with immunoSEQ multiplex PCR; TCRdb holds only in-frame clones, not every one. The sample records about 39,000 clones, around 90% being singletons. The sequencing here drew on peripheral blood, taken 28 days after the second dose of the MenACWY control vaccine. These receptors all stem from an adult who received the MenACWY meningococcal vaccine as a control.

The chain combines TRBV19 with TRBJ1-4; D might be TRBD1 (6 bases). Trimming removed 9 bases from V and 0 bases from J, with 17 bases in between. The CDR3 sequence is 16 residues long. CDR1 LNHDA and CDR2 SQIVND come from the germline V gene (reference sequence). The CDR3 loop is CASQYRASSTNEKLFF. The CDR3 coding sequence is TGTGCCAGCCAGTACAGGGCTTCATCAACTAATGAAAAACTGTTTTTT.

In nucleotides, the CDR3 is TGTGCCAGCAGCCAAGCTGCGGCCTACAATGAGCAGTTCTTC. It encodes CASSQAAAYNEQFF. The chain recombines TRBV3-1 (or the pseudogene TRBV3-2) with TRBJ2-1; D not resolved. The CDR3 has 14 amino acids. V lost 1 base to trimming and J lost 2 bases, with 6 bases between them. Germline V CDR1 and CDR2: LGHDT, YNNKEL (reference sequence).

This CDR3 reads CASSPGGQVNSPLHF. For the CDR3, the DNA is TGCGCCAGCAGCCCCGGCGGACAGGTGAATTCACCCCTCCACTTT. The chain uses TRBV5-1 and TRBJ1-6, with TRBD1 identical over 7 bases. CDR3 length equals 15 residues. Germline V lookup: CDR1 SGHRS, CDR2 YFSETQ. J gave up 7 bases and V 4 bases, and 8 bases lay outside the gene matches.

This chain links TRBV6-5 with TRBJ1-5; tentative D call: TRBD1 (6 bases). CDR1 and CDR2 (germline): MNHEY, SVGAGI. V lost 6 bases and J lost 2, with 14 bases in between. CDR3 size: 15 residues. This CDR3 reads CASSPGQRGNQPQHF. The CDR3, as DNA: TGTGCCAGCAGCCCGGGACAAAGAGGCAATCAGCCCCAGCATTTT.

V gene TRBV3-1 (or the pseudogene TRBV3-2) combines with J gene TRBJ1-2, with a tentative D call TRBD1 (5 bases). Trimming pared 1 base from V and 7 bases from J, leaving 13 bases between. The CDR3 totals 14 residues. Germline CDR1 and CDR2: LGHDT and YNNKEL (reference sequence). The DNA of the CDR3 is TGTGCCAGCAGCCAAGTAAGACGGGACTCTGGCTACACCTTC. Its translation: CASSQVRRDSGYTF.

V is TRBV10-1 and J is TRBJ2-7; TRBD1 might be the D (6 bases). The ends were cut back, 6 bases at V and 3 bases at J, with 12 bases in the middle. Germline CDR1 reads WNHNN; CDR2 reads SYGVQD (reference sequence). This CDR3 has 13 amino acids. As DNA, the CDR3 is TGCGCCAGCAGCCGGGACACGAACTACGAGCAGTACTTC. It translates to CASSRDTNYEQYF.

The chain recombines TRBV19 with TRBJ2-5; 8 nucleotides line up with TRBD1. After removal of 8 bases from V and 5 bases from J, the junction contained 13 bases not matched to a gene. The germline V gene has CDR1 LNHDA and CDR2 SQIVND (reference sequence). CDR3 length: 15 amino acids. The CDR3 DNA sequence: TGTGCCAGTTCGACCGGGACAGGAGTTCAGGAGACCCAGTACTTC. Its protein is CASSTGTGVQETQYF.

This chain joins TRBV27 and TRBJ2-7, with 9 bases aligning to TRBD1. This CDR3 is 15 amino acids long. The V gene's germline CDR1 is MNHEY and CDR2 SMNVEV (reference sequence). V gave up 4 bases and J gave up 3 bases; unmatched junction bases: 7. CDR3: CASSSYGTGYYEQYF. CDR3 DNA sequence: TGTGCCAGCAGTTCATACGGGACAGGGTACTACGAGCAGTACTTC.

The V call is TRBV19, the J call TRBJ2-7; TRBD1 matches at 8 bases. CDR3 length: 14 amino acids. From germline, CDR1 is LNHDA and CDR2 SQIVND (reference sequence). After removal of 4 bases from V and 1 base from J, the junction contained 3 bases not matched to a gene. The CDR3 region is CASSSRDRSYEQYF. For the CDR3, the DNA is TGTGCCAGTAGTAGCCGGGACAGGTCCTACGAGCAGTACTTC.

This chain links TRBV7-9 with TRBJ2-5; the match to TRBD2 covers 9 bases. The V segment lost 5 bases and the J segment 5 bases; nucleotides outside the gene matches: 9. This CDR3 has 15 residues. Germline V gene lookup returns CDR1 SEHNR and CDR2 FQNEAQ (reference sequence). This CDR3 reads CASSPYSAGGETQYF. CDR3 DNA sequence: TGTGCCAGCAGCCCCTACTCAGCGGGAGGTGAGACCCAGTACTTC.

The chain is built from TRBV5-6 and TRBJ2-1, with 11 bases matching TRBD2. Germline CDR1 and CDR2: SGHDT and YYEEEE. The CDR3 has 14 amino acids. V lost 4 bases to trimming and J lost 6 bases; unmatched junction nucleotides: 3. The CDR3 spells CASSGSGRANEQFF. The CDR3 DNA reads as TGTGCCAGCAGCGGTAGCGGGAGGGCCAATGAGCAGTTCTTC.

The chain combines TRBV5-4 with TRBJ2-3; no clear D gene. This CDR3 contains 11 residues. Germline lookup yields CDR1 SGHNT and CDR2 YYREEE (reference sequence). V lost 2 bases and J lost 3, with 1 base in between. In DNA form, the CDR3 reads TGTGCCAGCAGCTTAACAGATACGCAGTATTTT. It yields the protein CASSLTDTQYF. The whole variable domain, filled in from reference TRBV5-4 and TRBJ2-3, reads ETGVTQSPTHLIKTRGQQVTLRCSSQSGHNTVSWYQQALGQGPQFIFQYYREEENGRGNFPPRFSGLQFPNYSSELNVNALELDDSALYLCASSLTDTQYFGPGTRLTVL.

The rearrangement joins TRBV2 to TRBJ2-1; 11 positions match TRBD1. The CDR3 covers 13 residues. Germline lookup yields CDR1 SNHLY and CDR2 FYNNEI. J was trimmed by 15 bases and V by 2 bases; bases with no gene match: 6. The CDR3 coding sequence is TGTGCCAGCAGTGAAACTTGGACAGGGGGCCGGTTCTTC. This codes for CASSETWTGGRFF.

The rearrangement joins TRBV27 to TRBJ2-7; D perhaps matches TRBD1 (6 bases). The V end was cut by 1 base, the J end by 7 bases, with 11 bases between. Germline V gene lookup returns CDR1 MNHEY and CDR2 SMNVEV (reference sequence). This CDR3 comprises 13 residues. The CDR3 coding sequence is TGTGCCAGCAGTTTATTGGGGGCCAGGGAGCAGTACTTC. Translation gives CASSLLGAREQYF.